This T cell receptor beta chain is drawn from a study of T cells in Graves' hyperthyroidism and ophthalmopathy. Those with hyperthyroidism were 18 to 65 years old, newly diagnosed, and ill for under 2 months. Researchers barred patients who had uncontrolled infection, other autoimmune disease, pregnancy or lactation. The blood sample was taken at first hyperthyroidism diagnosis, before any ophthalmopathy symptoms. J was trimmed by 4 bases and V by 2 bases; bases with no gene match: 5. Looked up from germline, CDR1 is WSHSY and CDR2 is SAAADI. This CDR3 is built from 15 residues. It was RNA transcripts that yielded the amplified TCR beta CDR3 regions. A set of HTBI primers served as the primers for a first-round RT-PCR of the TCR CDR3. TCRdb reanalysed the multiplex PCR reads using MiXCR and keeps one entry per CDR3 protein. This repertoire shows approximately 370,000 distinct CDR3 sequences, roughly 17% found once; its top ten account for approximately 33%.

This TCR was sampled from a woman under 40 with Graves' hyperthyroidism that later progressed to Graves' ophthalmopathy. This chain joins TRBV10-2 and TRBJ2-1; 7 bases fit TRBD2. The sample comprised blood. The CDR3 DNA is TGCGCCAGCAGTGAGGCTAGCGGAGCTTACAATGAGCAGTTCTTC. This gives the protein CASSEASGAYNEQFF.